The 8 T cell receptor beta chains below were found in one sample sequenced in a study of T cells in Graves' hyperthyroidism and ophthalmopathy. Amplification of TCR beta CDR3 regions used RNA as the template. Initially, a first-round RT-PCR of the TCR CDR3 employed the HTBI primer set. TCRdb redid the calling of the multiplex PCR reads with MiXCR, one entry per CDR3 protein. Of 600,000 to 650,000 distinct CDR3 sequences listed, roughly 20% are singletons. Specimen: blood. Receptors originate from a man younger than 45 with Graves' ophthalmopathy.

As DNA, the CDR3 is TGTGCCACCATTGGGGGCTCCTATAATTCACCCCTCCACTTT. Its protein is CATIGGSYNSPLHF. The chain employs TRBV19 and TRBJ1-6, with D perhaps matching TRBD1 (5 bases). The germline gives CDR1 LNHDA, CDR2 SQIVND (reference sequence). V was trimmed by 10 bases and J by 0 bases, leaving 10 bases between them. The CDR3 totals 14 residues.

This clonotype turned up a few times. This CDR3 reads CASSRLEGQGTYEQYF. DNA for the CDR3: TGTGCCAGCAGCCGACTTGAGGGACAGGGAACCTACGAGCAGTACTTC. The rearrangement links TRBV11-2 to TRBJ2-7, with 9 bases aligning to TRBD1. CDR1 SGHAT and CDR2 FQNNGV come from the germline V gene. CDR3 length: 16 residues. With V trimmed by 5 bases and J by 2 bases, 10 bases remained unmatched.

The genes are TRBV14 and TRBJ2-7; D may match TRBD1 or TRBD2 (5 bases each). Germline CDR1 SGHDN, CDR2 FVKESK. The ends were cut back, 4 bases at V and 3 bases at J, with 25 bases in the middle. The CDR3 spans 18 residues. The CDR3 spells CASSPSGAGTGFYYEQYF. The CDR3, as DNA: TGTGCCAGCAGCCCGAGTGGAGCCGGGACGGGGTTTTACTACGAGCAGTACTTC.

Of note for this clonotype: This may be a read error, as it is one base from a much larger clone. The rearrangement uses TRBV20-1 and TRBJ2-2, with TRBD2 matching over 7 bases. After removal of 0 bases from V and 1 base from J, the junction contained 8 bases not matched to a gene. Germline assignment: CDR1 DFQATT and CDR2 SNEGSKA (reference sequence). The CDR3 sequence is 17 residues long. The CDR3 region is CSARDEVAGGNTGELFF. CDR3 coding DNA: TGCAGTGCTAGAGATGAGGTAGCGGGCGGGAACACCGGGGAGCTGTTTTTT.

The chain recombines TRBV2 with TRBJ2-7, with D unresolved. CDR3 size: 13 residues. V lost 4 bases and J 4 bases, leaving 11 bases between the germline ends. Germline values: CDR1 SNHLY, CDR2 FYNNEI. The CDR3 sequence is CASSVFGGYEQYF. CDR3 bases: TGTGCCAGCAGTGTGTTCGGCGGATACGAGCAGTACTTC.

J is TRBJ2-2 and V is TRBV14; D call uncertain. In germline, CDR1 is SGHDN, CDR2 FVKESK. The CDR3 has 12 residues. V was pared by 3 bases and J by 6 bases, with 5 bases between. This CDR3 is CASSHIPGELFF. In nucleotides, the CDR3 is TGTGCCAGCAGCCACATTCCCGGGGAGCTGTTTTTT.

J is TRBJ2-1 and V is TRBV7-2, with TRBD2 matching over 14 bases. Germline-derived CDR1 and CDR2 are SGHTA and FQGNSA. V shed 5 bases, J shed 6 bases, and the junction held 6 bases outside the gene matches. The CDR3 is made up of 16 amino acids. CDR3 bases: TGTGCCAGCAGCCGCCCGGGACTAGCGGGAGTCAATGAGCAGTTCTTC. Protein: CASSRPGLAGVNEQFF. The variable domain in full, with the rest retrieved from reference TRBV7-2 and TRBJ2-1, is GAGVSQSPSNKVTEKGKDVELRCDPISGHTALYWYRQSLGQGLEFLIYFQGNSAPDKSGLPSDRFSAERTGGSVSTLTIQRTQQEDSAVYLCASSRPGLAGVNEQFFGPGTRLTVL.

This clonotype was found a few times. The chain carries TRBV28 and TRBJ2-7; 11 bases line up with TRBD2. Germline assignment: CDR1 MDHEN and CDR2 SYDVKM. The CDR3 consists of 16 residues. With V trimmed by 1 base and J by 0 bases, 2 bases remained unmatched. The CDR3 bases are TGTGCCAGCAGTTTATTGGGACTAGCGGTCTCCTACGAGCAGTACTTC. Translating gives CASSLLGLAVSYEQYF.